One sample yielded the 16 T cell receptor beta chains listed below, sequenced in a study of cytomegalovirus exposure and HLA in healthy donors. PCR primers comprised 60 Vbeta and 13 Jbeta primers. Clones were read by immunoSEQ multiplex PCR, and TCRdb kept only the in-frame ones, dropping some. The table lists about 130,000 clones, 70% to 90% of them singletons. The sequenced sample consisted of PBMCs. Source of these receptors: a woman between 40 and 55 years old in good health and CMV-seropositive.

This clone was seen more than once but under ten times. The chain recombines TRBV4-1 with TRBJ1-5, with unresolved D. CDR1 is MGHRA and CDR2 is YSYEKL in the germline V gene. The CDR3 totals 15 residues. Trimming removed 4 bases at V and 3 bases at J, with 13 bases between. The CDR3 nucleotides are TGCGCCAGCAGCCCCTCAGGAGGGCACAATCAGCCCCAGCATTTT. Translation: CASSPSGGHNQPQHF.

The chain employs TRBV6-1 and TRBJ1-1, with D uncertain. The CDR3 consists of 13 residues. V gave up 5 bases and J gave up 3 bases, with 10 bases separating them. Germline CDR1 and CDR2: MNHNS and SASEGT. The CDR3 DNA follows: TGTGCCAGCAGTTCTCCCACTTACACTGAAGCTTTCTTT. This translates into CASSSPTYTEAFF.

The chain combines TRBV5-4 with TRBJ2-5; 10 bases align to TRBD2. The closer fit of TRBJ2-7 to the DNA end suggests the J call may be wrong. Germline CDR1 and CDR2: SGHNT and YYREEE (reference sequence). The CDR3 is made up of 16 amino acids. DNA for the CDR3: TGTGCCAGCAGCCTCGGAGGTAGCGGGAGGACGGACGAGCAGTACTTC. Protein product: CASSLGGSGRTDEQYF.

V is TRBV13 and J is TRBJ1-1, with 7 bases identical to TRBD1. After removal of 5 bases from V and 14 bases from J, the junction contained 14 bases not matched to a gene. This CDR3 is built from 13 residues. CDR1 and CDR2 from the germline V gene are PRHDT and FYEKMQ (reference sequence). CDR3 DNA sequence: TGTGCCAGCAGCCTCCAGACAGGGCGACACTACTTCTTT. This encodes CASSLQTGRHYFF. Combining the CDR3 with reference TRBV13 and TRBJ1-1 gives the whole variable domain AAGVIQSPRHLIKEKRETATLKCYPIPRHDTVYWYQQGPGQDPQFLISFYEKMQSDKGSIPDRFSAQQFSDYHSELNMSSLELGDSALYFCASSLQTGRHYFFGQGTRLTVV.

This chain links TRBV9 with TRBJ1-3; D might be TRBD1 (6 bases). The CDR3 is made up of 17 amino acids. Germline assignment: CDR1 SGDLS and CDR2 YYNGEE. V dropped 0 bases and J dropped 0 bases, with 13 bases sitting between them. The CDR3 region has the DNA TGTGCCAGCAGCGTAGCTACGGCGGGGGCCTCTGGAAACACCATATATTTT. It codes for CASSVATAGASGNTIYF.

The chain links TRBV15 to TRBJ2-5; weak D call: TRBD2 (7 bases). CDR1 and CDR2 (germline): LNHNV, YYDKDF (reference sequence). The CDR3 loop spans 16 amino acids. Trimming shortened V by 2 bases and J by 3 bases, and 16 bases separated the two germline ends. The CDR3: CATSRRAGAREETQYF. The DNA of the CDR3 is TGTGCCACCAGCAGAAGGGCGGGGGCGCGGGAAGAGACCCAGTACTTC.

The J gene is TRBJ1-1, the V gene TRBV29-1; 8 nucleotides line up with TRBD1. CDR3 length: 13 residues. J gave up 5 bases and V 5 bases, and 7 bases lay outside the gene matches. Germline values: CDR1 SQVTM, CDR2 ANQGSEA. For the CDR3, the DNA is TGCAGCGTTTCTGTACAGGGGGGGACTGAAGCTTTCTTT. Residues: CSVSVQGGTEAFF.

V gene TRBV2 combines with J gene TRBJ2-7; 10 nucleotides align to TRBD2. The CDR3 consists of 15 residues. The germline CDR1 and CDR2 sequences are SNHLY and FYNNEI. After removal of 5 bases from V and 4 bases from J, the junction contained 8 bases not matched to a gene. This chain's CDR3 is CASSKEASGSYEQYF. CDR3 in DNA: TGTGCCAGCAGTAAGGAGGCTAGCGGGAGTTACGAGCAGTACTTC.

This sequence joins TRBV18 and TRBJ1-4; 7 bases are a match to TRBD1. Germline V gene lookup returns CDR1 KGHSH and CDR2 LQKENI. Losses at the gene ends were 5 bases for V and 2 bases for J; bases not matched to a gene: 5. The CDR3 loop spans 15 amino acids. CDR3 sequence: CASSALTGTNEKLFF. The CDR3 nucleotides are TGTGCCAGCTCAGCTCTGACAGGGACTAATGAAAAACTGTTTTTT.

The rearrangement links TRBV10-1 to TRBJ1-4; TRBD1 aligns across 7 bases. J was trimmed by 7 bases and V by 6 bases; bases with no gene match: 5. The CDR3 is 13 amino acids. Per the germline V gene, CDR1 is WNHNN and CDR2 is SYGVQD (reference sequence). The CDR3: CASSPRTGEKLFF. The CDR3 nucleotides read TGCGCCAGCAGCCCCCGGACAGGTGAAAAACTGTTTTTT.

The chain recombines TRBV15 with TRBJ2-3; 7 bases line up with TRBD1. The V gene end was trimmed by 5 bases and the J gene end by 0 bases; junction bases not matched to a gene: 8. From germline, CDR1 is LNHNV and CDR2 YYDKDF (reference sequence). The CDR3 covers 16 residues. CDR3 in DNA: TGTGCCACCAGCGGGACAGAGCCCCCTAGCACAGATACGCAGTATTTT. It yields the protein CATSGTEPPSTDTQYF.

This clone was detected once. The rearrangement joins TRBV5-4 to TRBJ1-1; tentative D call: TRBD1 (5 bases). Germline CDR1 is SGHNT and CDR2 is YYREEE (reference sequence). The CDR3 is 13 residues long. V was clipped by 4 bases and J by 5 bases, with 12 bases between them. As DNA, the CDR3 is TGTGCCAGCAGCCCCCAGGGAATAACTGAAGCTTTCTTT. Amino acid sequence: CASSPQGITEAFF. Together with reference TRBV5-4 and TRBJ1-1, the CDR3 gives the full variable domain: ETGVTQSPTHLIKTRGQQVTLRCSSQSGHNTVSWYQQALGQGPQFIFQYYREEENGRGNFPPRFSGLQFPNYSSELNVNALELDDSALYLCASSPQGITEAFFGQGTRLTVV.

The gene calls are TRBV5-1 and TRBJ1-1, with D possibly matching TRBD1 (6 bases). Trimming stripped 2 bases from V and 0 bases from J, with 14 bases between. Per germline, CDR1 SGHRS and CDR2 YFSETQ. The CDR3 loop spans 16 amino acids. The CDR3 nucleotides are TGCGCCAGCAGCTTTAACCCAGGGGCTATGAACACTGAAGCTTTCTTT. It is translated as CASSFNPGAMNTEAFF.

The chain carries TRBV5-1 and TRBJ1-1, with a tentative D call TRBD1 (5 bases). The CDR3 consists of 14 residues. Between the trimmed V and J ends, which lost 1 base and 3 bases, there was a span of 10 bases. Per the germline V gene, CDR1 is SGHRS and CDR2 is YFSETQ. The CDR3: CASSLWGGDTEAFF. In DNA form, the CDR3 reads TGCGCCAGCAGCTTGTGGGGGGGGGACACTGAAGCTTTCTTT.

This clone is categorized as medium-sized (0.01 to 0.1%). V is TRBV27 and J is TRBJ2-5; 9 nucleotides agree with TRBD1. This CDR3 is 16 amino acids long. With V trimmed by 6 bases and J by 5 bases, 13 bases remained unmatched. The germline CDR1 and CDR2 sequences are MNHEY and SMNVEV (reference sequence). For the CDR3, the DNA is TGTGCCAGCAGCGTGTTCGGGACAGGGCGTGAGGAGACCCAGTACTTC. It codes for CASSVFGTGREETQYF.

The chain is built from TRBV6-5 and TRBJ1-2; 7 bases align to TRBD1. The CDR3 spans 15 residues. V dropped 7 bases and J dropped 0; count of bases not matched to a gene: 8. In germline, CDR1 is MNHEY, CDR2 SVGAGI. CDR3 amino acids: CASTSGGKANYGYTF. The CDR3 DNA reads as TGTGCCAGCACGTCAGGGGGAAAGGCTAACTATGGCTACACCTTC.